This entry concerns a single TCR beta chain. Its antigen is unknown. The sample comes from a study of vaccination and CD4 T cells after COVID-19. The Oncomine TCR Beta short-read assay was what sequenced the DNA obtained from cultured CD4+ T cells. TCRdb recomputed calls from the PCR reads with MiXCR, one row per CDR3 protein. The table has about 14,000 distinct CDR3 sequences, around 64% seen once. Sample treatment: approximately nine-day PBMC culture with coronavirus spike peptide pools or control peptides (ViraFEST assay). This CDR3 is 18 amino acids long. CDR1 and CDR2 from the germline V gene are SGHTA and FQGNSA. The ends were cut back, 1 base at V and 0 bases at J, with 16 bases in the middle.

Sequenced input: CD4+ T cells from blood, cultured in vitro. The rearrangement links TRBV7-2 to TRBJ1-3; a weak D match, TRBD1 (5 bases). This TCR derives from a human donor who had recovered from COVID-19. The CDR3 DNA is TGTGCCAGCAGCTTAGGGGGGTTCGGACGGAGCTCTGGAAACACCATATATTTT. It encodes CASSLGGFGRSSGNTIYF.